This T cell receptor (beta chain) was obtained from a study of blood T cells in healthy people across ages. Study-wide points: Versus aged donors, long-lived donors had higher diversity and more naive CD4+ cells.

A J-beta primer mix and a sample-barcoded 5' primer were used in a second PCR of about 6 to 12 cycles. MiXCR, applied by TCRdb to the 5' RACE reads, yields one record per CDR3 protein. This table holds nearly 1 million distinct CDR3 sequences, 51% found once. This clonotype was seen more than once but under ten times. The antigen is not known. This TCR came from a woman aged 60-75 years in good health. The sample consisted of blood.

The CDR3 protein is CASNPDRSNYGYTF. The DNA for the CDR3 is TGCGCCAGCAACCCAGACAGGAGTAACTATGGCTACACCTTC. V and J are TRBV4-1 and TRBJ1-2; D is perhaps TRBD1 (6 bases). The germline CDR1 and CDR2 sequences are MGHRA and YSYEKL. The CDR3 extends over 14 amino acids. V shed 7 bases and J shed 1 base, with 13 bases lying between them.